This TCR beta chain appears in the sequencing data of a study of response to subunit inactivated influenza vaccine. TCRdb passed the RT-PCR reads through MiXCR, listing each CDR3 protein once. The data show more than 450,000 distinct CDR3 sequences, with approximately 11% seen just once and approximately 10% held by the top ten. After removal of 3 bases from V and 6 bases from J, the junction contained 10 bases not matched to a gene. CDR3 length: 15 amino acids. Germline CDR1 MNHEY, CDR2 SVGAGI. The sample also formed part of further work on T cells expressing NK-cell markers. That work contributes: 5'RACE template switching built TCR beta cDNA with unique molecular identifiers.

Source: PBMCs from blood, taken on the day of vaccination. This TCR came from a man between 45 and 60 years old who received an inactivated influenza vaccine. The rearrangement uses TRBV6-5 and TRBJ1-1; TRBD1 agrees at 7 bases. CDR3 region: CASSYRQGSPAEAFF. The CDR3 bases are TGTGCCAGCAGTTATCGACAGGGCTCCCCCGCTGAAGCTTTCTTT.